This TCR beta chain was sequenced during a study of vaccination and CD4 T cells after COVID-19. Overall study: Participants were given two doses of BNT162b2 or mRNA-1273 vaccine.

Germline-derived CDR1 and CDR2 are KGHSH and LQKENI. V was trimmed by 5 bases and J by 7 bases, leaving 18 bases between them. The CDR3 covers 16 residues. Treatment specified: approximately 9-day PBMC culture with coronavirus spike peptide pools or control peptides (ViraFEST assay). Once peptide pools had expanded antigen-specific T cells, ViraFEST sequenced TCRs. Peptide pools at about 9.7 ug/ml and IL-2 at around 10 IU/ml were added to cultures of a few million PBMCs per well. On this clonotype itself: The antigen is unknown.

The Oncomine TCR Beta short-read assay was applied to DNA of cultured CD4+ T cells. One entry per CDR3 protein results from TCRdb running MiXCR on the PCR reads. The sample has under 15,000 distinct CDR3 sequences; 50% to 55% are singletons. The source was cultured CD4+ T cells from blood, collected after SARS-CoV-2 vaccination. V usage is TRBV18 and J usage is TRBJ1-6, with D tentatively TRBD1 (5 bases). The receptor was isolated from a human donor with COVID-19. The CDR3 DNA follows: TGTGCCAGCTCATCGGGGCTCCTATACCCCAATTCACCCCTCCACTTT. It codes for CASSSGLLYPNSPLHF. Filled out from reference TRBV18 and TRBJ1-6, the complete variable domain reads NAGVMQNPRHLVRRRGQEARLRCSPMKGHSHVYWYRQLPEEGLKFMVYLQKENIIDESGMPKERFSAEFPKEGPSILRIQQVVRGDSAAYFCASSSGLLYPNSPLHFGNGTRLTVT.